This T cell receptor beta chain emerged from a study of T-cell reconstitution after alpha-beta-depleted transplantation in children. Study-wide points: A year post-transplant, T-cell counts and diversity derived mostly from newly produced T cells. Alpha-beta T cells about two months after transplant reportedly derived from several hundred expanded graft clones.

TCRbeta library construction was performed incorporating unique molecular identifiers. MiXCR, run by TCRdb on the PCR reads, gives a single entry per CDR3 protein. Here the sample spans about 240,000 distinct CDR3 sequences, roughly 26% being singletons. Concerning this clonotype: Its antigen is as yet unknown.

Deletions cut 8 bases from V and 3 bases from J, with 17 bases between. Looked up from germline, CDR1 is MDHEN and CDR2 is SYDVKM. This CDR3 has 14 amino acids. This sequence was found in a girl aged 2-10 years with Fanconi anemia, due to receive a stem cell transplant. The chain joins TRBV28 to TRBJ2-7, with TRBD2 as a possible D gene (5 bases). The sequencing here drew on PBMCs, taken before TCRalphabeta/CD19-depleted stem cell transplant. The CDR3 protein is CASRNSRRYYEQYF. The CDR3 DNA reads TGTGCCAGCCGAAACTCGCGGAGGTACTACGAGCAGTACTTC. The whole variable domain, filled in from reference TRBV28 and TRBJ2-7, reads DVKVTQSSRYLVKRTGEKVFLECVQDMDHENMFWYRQDPGLGLRLIYFSYDVKMKEKGDIPEGYSVSREKKERFSLILESASTNQTSMYLCASRNSRRYYEQYFGPGTRLTVT.